The 17 T cell receptor beta chains below all came from one sample that was sequenced in a study of shared clonotypes between healthy human individuals. TCRdb keeps only in-frame clones here, not all; method: immunoSEQ multiplex PCR. The repertoire holds 950,000 to 1,100,000 clones, with roughly 75% as singletons. The specimen sequenced was memory CD4+ T cells sorted from blood. Documented subset: CD45RA-negative fraction. Every receptor here comes from a man younger than 35 in good health.

The chain carries TRBV30 and TRBJ1-5; TRBD1 is a possible D gene (5 bases). CDR3 length: 16 residues. CDR1 is GTSNPN, CDR2 SVGIG, per germline (reference sequence). Trimming left V 0 bases short and J 4 bases short, with 16 bases between. The CDR3 DNA follows: TGTGCCTGGAGTGTACCAGGGACGGGAGCGAATCAGCCCCAGCATTTT. This gives the protein CAWSVPGTGANQPQHF.

The V call is TRBV5-4, the J call TRBJ2-7; 9 bases are a match to TRBD1. Germline V gene lookup returns CDR1 SGHNT and CDR2 YYREEE (reference sequence). V lost 5 bases, J lost 7 bases, and 7 bases stayed unmatched. The CDR3 sequence is 13 residues long. The CDR3 coding sequence is TGTGCCAGCAGTTCACAGGGGGCTAGGGAGCAGTACTTC. Translated, it gives CASSSQGAREQYF.

With respect to this clone: Other DNA sequences from this sample encode an identical CDR3 as well. The rearrangement joins TRBV5-1 to TRBJ2-7; 9 nucleotides agree with TRBD2. This CDR3 comprises 15 residues. Per the germline V gene, CDR1 is SGHRS and CDR2 is YFSETQ. V gave up 3 bases and J gave up 0 bases; unmatched junction bases: 4. This CDR3 reads CASSYSGGSSYEQYF. CDR3 nucleotides: TGCGCCAGCAGCTACAGCGGGGGGAGCTCCTACGAGCAGTACTTC. Complete variable domain (other parts from reference TRBV5-1 and TRBJ2-7): KAGVTQTPRYLIKTRGQQVTLSCSPISGHRSVSWYQQTPGQGLQFLFEYFSETQRNKGNFPGRFSGRQFSNSRSEMNVSTLELGDSALYLCASSYSGGSSYEQYFGPGTRLTVT.

In its sample, this clone was seen a few times. This CDR3 is also generated by other DNA sequences in the sample. The CDR3 DNA reads TGTGCCAGTAGTTTAGCGGGAGCCCCAGATACGCAGTATTTT. Protein product: CASSLAGAPDTQYF. The V gene is TRBV19, the J gene TRBJ2-3; 9 bases agree with TRBD2. The junction had 4 bases not matched to a gene; V was cut back by 5 bases and J by 4 bases. The germline gives CDR1 LNHDA, CDR2 SQIVND (reference sequence). CDR3 length: 14 residues.

V is TRBV7-9 and J is TRBJ2-6; 9 nucleotides agree with TRBD1. The CDR3 is 17 residues long. Trimming at V came to 4 bases and at J to 2 bases, leaving 6 bases not matched to a gene. Germline lookup yields CDR1 SEHNR and CDR2 FQNEAQ (reference sequence). CDR3 nucleotides: TGTGCCAGCAGCTCCCGACAGGGGGTGGCTGGGGCCAACGTCCTGACTTTC. Its protein product is CASSSRQGVAGANVLTF.

The chain recombines TRBV11-3 with TRBJ2-2; unclear D gene. Germline V gene sequence: CDR1 SGHNT, CDR2 YENEEA. This CDR3 region has 14 residues. V dropped 1 base and J dropped 6 bases, with 9 bases sitting between them. CDR3 protein: CASSLAQQAGELFF. The CDR3 bases are TGTGCCAGCAGCTTAGCTCAGCAGGCCGGGGAGCTGTTTTTT.

The chain is built from TRBV27 and TRBJ2-4, with a possible D match to TRBD1 (5 bases). CDR3 length: 15 amino acids. Trimming took off 7 bases at V and 7 bases at J, with 20 bases between the two ends. Germline V gene data show CDR1 as MNHEY and CDR2 as SMNVEV (reference sequence). The DNA of the CDR3 is TGTGCCAGCACCAAATCCCCAGGGCTAGGGAACATTCAGTACTTC. It encodes CASTKSPGLGNIQYF.

This clone occurred a few times. The chain uses TRBV2 and TRBJ1-1, with 7 bases that match TRBD1. The CDR3 extends over 13 amino acids. CDR1 is SNHLY, CDR2 FYNNEI, per germline. J gave up 4 bases and V 3 bases, and 2 bases lay outside the gene matches. The CDR3 is CASSDQGVTEAFF. In DNA form, the CDR3 reads TGTGCCAGCAGTGATCAGGGGGTCACTGAAGCTTTCTTT.

The chain couples TRBV27 to TRBJ2-2; 7 bases are shared with TRBD1. CDR1 is MNHEY and CDR2 is SMNVEV in the germline V gene (reference sequence). This CDR3 has 18 amino acids. The V and J ends lost 6 bases and 0 bases, in that order; junction bases with no gene match: 13. The CDR3 spells CASRWDSPGHPNTGELFF. CDR3 DNA: TGTGCCAGCAGGTGGGACAGCCCGGGTCACCCGAACACCGGGGAGCTGTTTTTT.

This chain uses TRBV5-1 with TRBJ2-1; 14 positions match TRBD2. V shed 4 bases, J shed 9 bases, and the junction held 12 bases outside the gene matches. Looked up from germline, CDR1 is SGHRS and CDR2 is YFSETQ. The CDR3 runs to 17 residues. CDR3 sequence reads: CASSPDGTSGRLGEQFF. The CDR3 region has the DNA TGCGCCAGCAGCCCGGACGGGACTAGCGGGAGATTAGGTGAGCAGTTCTTC.

This clone has a handful of counts. The chain is built from TRBV19 and TRBJ2-7, with D unclear. CDR3 length: 12 amino acids. Trimming took off 5 bases at V and 8 bases at J, with 13 bases between the two ends. The V gene's germline CDR1 is LNHDA and CDR2 SQIVND (reference sequence). The CDR3 DNA follows: TGTGCCAGTAGTTTCCAAGATACCAAGCAGTACTTC. It translates to CASSFQDTKQYF.

The chain is built from TRBV18 and TRBJ2-3; TRBD1 aligns across 9 bases. The V segment lost 3 bases and the J segment 0 bases; nucleotides outside the gene matches: 10. There are 18 residues in the CDR3. CDR1 is KGHSH, CDR2 LQKENI, per germline. CDR3 loop: CASSPPGDRAPSTDTQYF. The CDR3 DNA reads as TGTGCCAGCTCACCCCCCGGGGACAGGGCCCCTAGCACAGATACGCAGTATTTT. The variable domain in full, completed from reference TRBV18 and TRBJ2-3, reads NAGVMQNPRHLVRRRGQEARLRCSPMKGHSHVYWYRQLPEEGLKFMVYLQKENIIDESGMPKERFSAEFPKEGPSILRIQQVVRGDSAAYFCASSPPGDRAPSTDTQYFGPGTRLTVL.

As concerns this clone: The sample has other DNA sequences that encode this CDR3 too. CDR3 sequence reads: CASSEGYSPLHF. CDR3 nucleotides: TGTGCCAGCAGTGAAGGGTATTCACCCCTCCACTTT. J is TRBJ1-6 and V is TRBV6-1; D not resolved. CDR1 is MNHNS, CDR2 SASEGT, per germline. Trimming removed 1 base from V and 8 bases from J, with 3 bases in between. The CDR3 loop spans 12 amino acids.

About this clone: This same CDR3 is encoded by further DNA sequences in the sample. The genes are TRBV7-2 and TRBJ2-7; D not resolved. This CDR3 spans 13 amino acids. Trimming took 1 base from V and 4 from J, leaving 8 bases between them. The germline gives CDR1 SGHTA, CDR2 FQGNSA. For the CDR3, the DNA is TGTGCCAGCAGCTTAGGGGTTTCGTACGAGCAGTACTTC. Translating it yields CASSLGVSYEQYF.

The chain combines TRBV11-2 with TRBJ2-5, with 12 positions matching TRBD2. Germline CDR1 is SGHAT and CDR2 is FQNNGV. CDR3 length: 18 amino acids. V shed 5 bases and J 2 bases; nucleotides not matched to a gene: 12. CDR3: CASSPGTSGRLSQETQYF. CDR3 DNA: TGTGCCAGCAGCCCCGGTACTAGCGGGAGGCTTTCGCAAGAGACCCAGTACTTC.

The chain has TRBV19 and TRBJ1-1; the match to TRBD1 covers 8 bases. CDR3 length equals 15 residues. Germline trimming cut 9 bases from V and 1 base from J; bases unmatched to any gene: 10. Per the germline V gene, CDR1 is LNHDA and CDR2 is SQIVND (reference sequence). CDR3 DNA sequence: TGTGCCAGCCAAACCCAGGGGACAGGGAACACTGAAGCTTTCTTT. It specifies CASQTQGTGNTEAFF. The full variable domain, its missing parts supplied by reference TRBV19 and TRBJ1-1, is DGGITQSPKYLFRKEGQNVTLSCEQNLNHDAMYWYRQDPGQGLRLIYYSQIVNDFQKGDIAEGYSVSREKKESFPLTVTSAQKNPTAFYLCASQTQGTGNTEAFFGQGTRLTVV.

V usage is TRBV5-4 and J usage is TRBJ2-7, with TRBD1 matching 8 bases. The CDR3 totals 13 residues. V trimming: 2 bases; J trimming: 4 bases; junction bases outside the gene matches: 2. Germline CDR1 reads SGHNT; CDR2 reads YYREEE (reference sequence). The CDR3 protein is CASSFRGQYEQYF. The CDR3 coding sequence is TGTGCCAGCAGCTTCAGGGGGCAGTACGAGCAGTACTTC.